Given below is one TCR beta chain in context. Its cognate antigen is unknown. Sequenced by immunoSEQ multiplex PCR; TCRdb stores in-frame clones only, minus some. The table lists tens of thousands of clones, 80% to 90% of them singletons. The sample is drawn from a study of T cell responses to AZD1222 COVID-19 vaccine. Trimming removed 7 bases at V and 5 bases at J, with 10 bases between. The CDR3 extends over 12 amino acids. Per the germline V gene, CDR1 is SGHRS and CDR2 is YFSETQ. Findings of the study overall: Just five to seven people given AZD1222 tested seropositive at baseline. As reported, nearly half of all spike-specific TCRs target variant regions that are unmutated.

Pooling of second doses given at about 4 or about 12 weeks was done. The chain carries TRBV5-1 and TRBJ2-1, with D uncertain. The specimen was peripheral blood, collected 28 days after the second AZD1222 dose. The TCR originated in an adult who received the AZD1222 COVID-19 vaccine. CDR3 protein: CASGQRDNEQFF. The CDR3 nucleotides are TGCGCCAGCGGTCAACGAGACAATGAGCAGTTCTTC.